This T cell receptor (beta chain) was recorded in a study of shared clonotypes between healthy human individuals. General study findings and limits: What naive subsets generally showed was a larger estimated richness than memory subsets showed. Sorted-subset sequencing, rarefaction showed, was incomplete despite large depth. Donors were few, which limited the genetic and exposure-history diversity represented.

The naive CD8 subset, CD45RO-negative cells positively selected for CCR7, excluded terminally differentiated effector memory CD45RA+ cells. A single count supports this clone. Its antigen remains unidentified. Genomic DNA of each subset was evenly split across several immunoSEQ plates. The method was immunoSEQ multiplex PCR; TCRdb's version includes in-frame clones alone and lacks a portion of them. The profile shows roughly 810,000 clones, about 96% of them singletons. V was pared by 0 bases and J by 2 bases, with 4 bases between. This CDR3 spans 13 amino acids. The V gene's germline CDR1 is MNHEY and CDR2 SVGAGI.

The receptor was isolated from a man aged 25 to 40 in good health. The chain joins TRBV6-5 to TRBJ1-2, with D hard to call. What was sequenced was naive CD8+ T cells sorted from blood. The CDR3, as DNA: TGTGCCAGCAGTTACTCTGGGAACTATGGCTACACCTTC. The encoded protein is CASSYSGNYGYTF.